The T cell receptor (beta chain) described here comes from a study of cytomegalovirus exposure and HLA in healthy donors (dated by TCRdb to 2016 to 2017). Looking at the study overall: An earlier analysis of approximately 600 of the donors reported approximately 300 Gb of sequence data and approximately 110 million unique TCR beta sequences from 150 million to 200 million T cells. The study profiled the T cell repertoires of hundreds of subjects by immunosequencing and related them to cytomegalovirus serostatus. Roughly 5 DR-DQ haplotypes were handled as single units for association and clustering, since linkage in the cohort was strong. High-throughput TCR immunosequencing, statistical association of individual TCRs with disease status, and machine learning were combined to predict cytomegalovirus infection status. The study was designed to test whether signatures of past pathogen exposure could be identified by cataloging public T cell receptors. A later genetic analysis took genome-wide SNP genotypes for about 55% of the 666 donors and used that subset as a discovery cohort. Typing coverage differed by locus: A, B, C, DRB1 and DQB1 were typed in about 620-630 donors, DQA1 in about 500, DPA1 in around 600, and DPB1 in 472. Besides the first cohort of 666 subjects, a separate validation cohort made up of about 120 different subjects was used. In an earlier analysis of 587 of the donors, high-throughput TCR beta sequencing was used to judge whether each TCR beta V gene segment behaved as functional or pseudogenic. Donor age, sex, ethnicity and CMV serostatus were compiled together with the repertoire data. An early release covering over 500 HLA-typed donors comprised about 300 gigabases of sequencing data and about 90 million unique TCR sequences. On average, around 200,000 unique TCR beta nucleotide sequences were sequenced per donor among some 430 genotyped donors of the cohort, with roughly a sixth of those sequences being non-productive. In a later analysis, previously published TCR beta repertoires from about 670 donors were re-analyzed and high-resolution HLA genotyping was added so that TCR occurrence patterns could be studied. Of the 398 genotyped donors, 65% to 90% were placed in the genetic ancestry cluster associated with self-reported Caucasian donors. Rather than drawing on any new phenotypic data, the later analysis identified candidate immune exposures from TCR beta sequences and the way those sequences occurred across donors. Class I and class II HLA loci were covered by the typing at four-digit resolution. Every repertoire in the discovery cohort had been generated on one and the same sequencing platform. Overall results and qualifications from the work: A further reported finding was that TCR beta sequences accurately predicted the HLA-A and HLA-B alleles for most subjects in the first cohort. Specific HLA alleles were associated with more than 15,000 TCR beta sequences at a false discovery rate of 0.05 in a later analysis. In vitro tests confirmed that a few of the cytomegalovirus-associated TCR beta chains recognize cytomegalovirus antigens. Because counts were too low, seventeen rarely observed V segments, including chromosome 9 orphons, were excluded from the earlier analysis of around 590 of the donors. V-gene and J-gene trimming of TCR beta chains was associated with a missense DCLRE1C variant in a later genetic analysis, and the association was replicated in an independent cohort. Some IMGT-functional V segments, including TRBV6-2 and TRBV6-3, could not be told apart with the 87-base-pair reads, so those segments were excluded. A total of 150 or so TCR beta chains were listed by the study as associated with cytomegalovirus. A later analysis found that most CMV-associated TCR beta chains appeared HLA-restricted, with HLA associations seemingly driven largely by CMV exposure. A cluster of highly shared sequence variants was judged likely to represent a technical artifact of the sequencing pipeline. In a later genetic analysis, fewer N-insertions in productive TCRs were reported among donors in an Asian-associated ancestry cluster than the approximately 710-donor mean. According to a later analysis, parvovirus B19, influenza, CMV and Epstein-Barr virus appeared linked to several top co-occurrence clusters. When HLA alleles, especially DR and DQ, strongly co-occurred, TCR associations were difficult to assign to individual alleles. Correlated functional status among segregating V segments might reflect linkage disequilibrium, but an unknown experimental factor could not be ruled out. The presence/absence analyses assumed that sequencing depth was roughly uniform across donors, and that assumption may not be true. Most TCR sequences were observed very rarely across donors, whereas some public TCRs were present in many individuals. The authors suggested that the approach could potentially be generalized to other disease states and immunological phenotypes. The classifier was reported to diagnose cytomegalovirus status with high specificity and sensitivity in both the original cohort and the validation cohort. Broadly in line with IMGT annotations, most TCR beta V segments showed up in productive rearrangements about 87% or about 30% of the time in an earlier analysis of 450 to 600 of the donors. This cohort had only TCR beta chains sequenced, and the lack of alpha or paired-chain data limited which features could be detected. In a later analysis, the rate of TCR association differed among HLA loci, with DRB1 alleles having the most associated TCRs and HLA-C alleles having the fewest. Because HLA typing was unavailable for some donors at each locus, only the typed subset was used in association tests. For the cohort, immune exposure information was limited to CMV serostatus. In a later analysis, HLA-associated TCR beta chains showed more clonal expansion and lower generation probabilities than non-associated chains that were equally common.

The CDR3 holds 16 amino acids from the cysteine to the phenylalanine. Only the CDR3 DNA is retained, 48 bases long and in frame from the first base. Germline trimming amounts to 4 bases on V and 5 bases on J, with 12 as the count of junction bases outside the gene matches. The CDR1 and CDR2 encoded by the germline V gene are SGHRS and YFSETQ. In total, around 600 healthy bone marrow donors made up the cohort. Cohort members were all nominally healthy when sampled, although unrecorded immune exposures were likely present. The donor tested CMV seropositive, placing the donor among the 290 or so seropositive members of the cohort. A peripheral blood sample was collected from each donor, and TCR beta sequencing was performed on peripheral blood mononuclear cells. Genomic DNA extraction from the blood cell samples was performed with the Qiagen DNeasy Blood Extraction Kit. A word on this clone: The antigen it binds to is not known. No much larger clone is present one base from it, and per-base qualities are unavailable.

Library preparation employed the immunoSEQ multiplex PCR assay. The multiplex PCR relied on a mix of 60 forward primers for TCR Vbeta segments and 13 reverse primers for TCR Jbeta segments. Amplification of the CDR3 region of rearranged TCR beta genes was performed with a multiplex PCR assay on genomic DNA. On the Illumina HiSeq System, the amplified TCR beta libraries were sequenced as 87-base-pair reads. Per the authors' processing: Across the 500 to 700 repertoires, a later analysis counted roughly 84 million unique TCR beta chains, around 10 million of which were shared by at least two donors. A nearest-neighbor algorithm error-corrected the raw reads and collapsed the reads into unique sequences, merging closely related sequences to remove PCR and sequencing errors. CDR3 sequences were aligned to IMGT reference sequences to assign V, D and J gene segments. For a sequence to be retained, at least a six-nucleotide match to both a V gene segment and a J gene segment was required. A rearrangement was called productive if the CDR3 had no stop codons and remained in frame with V and J, and every other rearrangement was called non-productive. Following IMGT convention, CDR3 was defined as the stretch from the second conserved V-encoded cysteine to the conserved J-encoded phenylalanine. Sequences without an unambiguous match to a single V gene segment were excluded from the earlier analysis of several hundred of the donors. In an earlier analysis of a few hundred of the donors, V segments were called functional above 56.7% productive rearrangements and were called segregating when the between-donor standard deviation exceeded 5%. To diagnose cytomegalovirus status from the catalog of TCR beta chain sequences, a statistical classification framework was built. In a later analysis, V and J genes were assigned by comparing TCR nucleotide sequences against IMGT/GENE-DB human TR gene sequences. Using the TCRdist pipeline, a later analysis assigned CDR3 sequences along with most-parsimonious VDJ recombination scenarios. In a later analysis, each TCR beta chain was defined by its CDR3 amino acid sequence together with its V-gene family, and reads without a unique V-gene family were excluded. A later analysis removed roughly 590 highly shared, low-generation-probability nucleotide sequences to deal with suspected cross-contamination and a sequencing artifact. In a later analysis, a clonal expansion index was calculated for each public chain from normalized within-repertoire ranks of inferred template counts. Generation probabilities in a later analysis came from a VDJ recombination model fitted to out-of-frame rearrangements, and those results were checked against IGoR. Hypergeometric tests were used in a later analysis to score TCR-TCR, TCR-HLA and TCR-CMV co-occurrence, with a repertoire-size bias correction applied to the TCR pairs. False discovery rates were estimated in a later analysis by permuting HLA or CMV assignments 20 times. In a later analysis, co-occurring TCRs were grouped with DBSCAN, and TCRdist sequence similarity was added when clustering was performed within HLA-allele-positive subsets. Co-occurrence clustering excluded repertoires with fewer than 30,000 or more than 120,000 public chains, plus five with anomalous nucleotide sharing. In its TCRdb copy, this immuneACCESS table keeps in-frame sequences only and misses some clones. Where compared with another copy, unresolved V genes explain less than half of these, and the others have no known cause. V and J calls and clone size are given by that table; D and trimming were obtained from the DNA. The sample table contains approximately 180,000 clones; only one count was recorded for 78% of them. The ten top clones hold roughly an eighth of the sample.

Sequencing was done on a sample of PBMCs. The sequence links TRBV5-1 to TRBJ2-3; TRBD2 aligns with 8 central bases. The sequence was obtained from a woman in her fifties or sixties in good health and CMV-seropositive. The sequenced DNA: TGCGCCAGCAGCCCCTCTCAAGCGGGGGTCGGAGATACGCAGTATTTT. Its protein product is CASSPSQAGVGDTQYF.